These 4 T cell receptor beta chains originate from one sample sequenced in a study of T cell repertoires in cytomegalovirus infection. MiXCR, run by TCRdb on the reads, gives a single entry per CDR3 protein. The sample holds 740,000 or so distinct CDR3 sequences, about 40% seen once. The sequenced material came from PBMCs. These receptor sequences come from a human donor in good health (CMV status not recorded). Some clones in this sample may be carry-over from other donors' samples.

Only a few counts were recorded for this clonotype. V and J are TRBV7-6 and TRBJ2-4; possibly TRBD1 for D (8 bases). There are 16 residues in the CDR3. Trimming shortened V by 5 bases and J by 5 bases, and 19 bases separated the two germline ends. Germline V gene data show CDR1 as SGHVS and CDR2 as FNYEAQ. DNA of the CDR3: TGTGCCAGCAGCCCACAGGGGGGGGGGAAGCAAAACATTCAGTACTTC. As protein: CASSPQGGGKQNIQYF.

The chain uses TRBV7-8 and TRBJ1-1; D gene unclear. The CDR3 has 14 amino acids. The germline V gene encodes CDR1 SGHVS and CDR2 FQNEAQ. Trimming took off 5 bases at V and 1 base at J, with 11 bases between the two ends. CDR3 nucleotides: TGTGCCAGCAGCGTAGACGGAGCGAACACTGAAGCTTTCTTT. This encodes CASSVDGANTEAFF.

This clonotype was seen ten or more times. The chain employs TRBV7-2 and TRBJ1-1; D gene uncertain. From germline, CDR1 is SGHTA and CDR2 FQGNSA. The CDR3 runs to 13 residues. Trimming removed 5 bases at V and 6 bases at J, with 13 bases between. The CDR3 loop is CASSLGIGPEAFF. The DNA of the CDR3 is TGTGCCAGCAGCCTCGGCATCGGCCCTGAAGCTTTCTTT.

The gene calls are TRBV10-3 and TRBJ1-1, with a weak D call TRBD1 (6 bases). This CDR3 spans 13 amino acids. V lost 2 bases to trimming and J lost 4 bases, with 8 bases between them. Germline CDR1 and CDR2: ENHRY and SYGVKD. The CDR3 DNA reads as TGTGCCATCAGTGAGATGGGGGCCACTGAAGCTTTCTTT. Protein sequence: CAISEMGATEAFF.